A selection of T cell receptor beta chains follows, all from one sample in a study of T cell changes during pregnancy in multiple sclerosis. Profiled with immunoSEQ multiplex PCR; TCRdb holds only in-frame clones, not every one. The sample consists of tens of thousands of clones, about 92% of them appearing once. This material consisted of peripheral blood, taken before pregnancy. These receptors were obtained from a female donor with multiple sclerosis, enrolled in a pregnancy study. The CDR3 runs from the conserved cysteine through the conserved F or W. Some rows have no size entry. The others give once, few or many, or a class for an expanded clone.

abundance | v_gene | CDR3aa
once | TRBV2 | CASRRDRGLGANVLTF
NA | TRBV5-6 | CASKGTAGTEAFF
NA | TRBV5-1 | CATSKRGILEEDTEAFF
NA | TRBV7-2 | CASSPEQGGGNTIYF
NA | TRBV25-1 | CASSDLAGGPLAYNEQFF
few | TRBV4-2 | CASSPGQGDYEQYF
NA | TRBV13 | CASSPSDTVVNTQYF
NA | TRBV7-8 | CASSHRGDGREAFF
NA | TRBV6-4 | CASSEGTGSNEQFF
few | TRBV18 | CASSPRTGPLSGNPIYF
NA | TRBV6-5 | CASSSGLINYGYTF
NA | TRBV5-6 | CASSLRSASYNEQFF
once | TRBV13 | CASSSLDRAYNYGYTF
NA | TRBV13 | CASSIGEYNEQFF
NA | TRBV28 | CATSLTGHSNQPQHF
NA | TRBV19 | CASSRSTAGLREQYF
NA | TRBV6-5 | CASSQQGAGNTIYF
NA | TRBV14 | CASSPRGRAGNEQFF
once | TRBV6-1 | CASSEMGTGEETQYF
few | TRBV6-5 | CASSYGTGVITEAFF
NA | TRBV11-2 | CASSLVGGNEQYF
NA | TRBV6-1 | CASTPGTTSGNTIYF
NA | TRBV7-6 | CASSAEEAGGAYEQYF
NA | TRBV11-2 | CASRGTGEAEAFF
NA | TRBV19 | CASSILGLAGTDTQYF
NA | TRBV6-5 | CASTLAGNTGELFF
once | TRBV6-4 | CASSPGPVEAGDEQFF
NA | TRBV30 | CAWTLRGGRGYTF
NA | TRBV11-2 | CASSLPRGGREQYF
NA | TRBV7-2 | CASSLTGTSGTYEQYF
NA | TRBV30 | CAWSEDRHNSPLHF
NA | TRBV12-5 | CASGRDLQETQYF
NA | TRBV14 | CASSQAGTGVLISNQPQHF
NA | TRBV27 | CASTESGTGNGYTF
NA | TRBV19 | CASSIADRSYNEQFF
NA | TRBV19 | CASSIEEGRSYNSPLHF
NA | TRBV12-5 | CASGLQGMDTEAFF
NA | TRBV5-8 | CASSSLRGSTTDTQYF
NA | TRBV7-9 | CASSPGQGIGTQYF
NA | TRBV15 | CATSRRQREQYF
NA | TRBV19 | CASSIGSLSGGYTF
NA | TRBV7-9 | CASSLTGETSYEQYF
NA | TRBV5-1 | CASSLRTSGGSDTQYF